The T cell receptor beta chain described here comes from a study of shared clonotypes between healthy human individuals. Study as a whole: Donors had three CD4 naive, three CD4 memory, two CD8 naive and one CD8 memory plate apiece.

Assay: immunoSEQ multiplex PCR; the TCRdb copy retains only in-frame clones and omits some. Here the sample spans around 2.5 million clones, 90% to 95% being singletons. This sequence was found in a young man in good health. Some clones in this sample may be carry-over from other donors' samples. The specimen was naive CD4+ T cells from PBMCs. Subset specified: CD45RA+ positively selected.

CDR3 nucleotide sequence: TGTGCCAGCAGCCTTGGCGCTAGCAGCAATGAGCAGTTCTTC. This sequence encodes CASSLGASSNEQFF. The chain couples TRBV11-3 to TRBJ2-1; tentative D call: TRBD2 (5 bases). Germline assignment: CDR1 SGHNT and CDR2 YENEEA. There are 14 residues in the CDR3. The V end lost 5 bases, the J end lost 6 bases, and 14 bases lay between the germline ends.